This T cell receptor (beta chain) was sequenced for a study of Ad26.COV2.S vaccination and SARS-CoV-2 variants. Study-wide results and caveats: Reported findings describe substantial breadth in spike-specific CD8+ and CD4+ T cell responses following vaccination.

Sequenced by immunoSEQ multiplex PCR; TCRdb stores in-frame clones only, minus some. The sample has 330,000 or so clones, roughly 90% seen once. Trimming cost V 5 bases and J 2 bases, with 14 bases left between them. The CDR3 totals 15 residues. Germline V CDR1 and CDR2: MNHEY, SVGAGI. Note on this clone: Its antigen is as yet unknown.

Noted treatment: some 20 received Ad26.COV2.S at low or high dose, single or two shots; 5 received placebo; per-sample allocation not given. Specimens were obtained on day 63 following the first vaccine or placebo injection. Spike of the Wuhan-strain SARS-CoV-2 was expressed by an Ad26 vector, which formed the vaccine. The V gene is TRBV6-5, the J gene TRBJ2-3; TRBD2 might be the D (6 bases). The sequencing used peripheral blood, collected in a trial of Ad26.COV2.S vaccine versus placebo. This sequence originates from a person between 18 and 65 years old who received the Ad26.COV2.S COVID-19 vaccine or a placebo. The CDR3 protein is CASSPREIYTDTQYF. The CDR3 nucleotides read TGTGCCAGCAGTCCCCGGGAGATATACACAGATACGCAGTATTTT.